This TCR beta chain was found in a study of beta chain features in type 1 diabetes. Whole-study results and caveats: Shortening that was moderate but significant affected the TCRB CDR3s of Type 1 diabetes patients in all four CD4+ subsets.

This CDR3 is built from 14 residues. CDR1 SGHTA and CDR2 FQGNSA come from the germline V gene. Between the trimmed V and J ends, which lost 2 bases and 6 bases, there was a span of 11 bases. Since all of the isolated RNA was reverse transcribed, expressed TCRB transcripts were what got sequenced. Roughly 3.4 million reads were obtained on average from naive, central memory and regulatory T cell samples. Clones were read by immunoSEQ multiplex PCR, and TCRdb kept only the in-frame ones, dropping some. The data show 50,000 or so clones, with over 40% seen just once and 1.4% to 1.5% held by the top ten. Concerning this clone itself: Its antigen is unidentified.

A single heparinised blood sample, averaging around 120 mL, was obtained per donor. This chain connects TRBV7-2 to TRBJ2-1, with D possibly being TRBD2 (6 bases). This TCR came from a man younger than 45 with type 1 diabetes. Sample: Tregs from blood. CDR3 amino acids: CASSLYRGSNEQFF. Written as DNA, the CDR3 is TGTGCCAGCAGCTTATACCGGGGGAGCAATGAGCAGTTCTTC.